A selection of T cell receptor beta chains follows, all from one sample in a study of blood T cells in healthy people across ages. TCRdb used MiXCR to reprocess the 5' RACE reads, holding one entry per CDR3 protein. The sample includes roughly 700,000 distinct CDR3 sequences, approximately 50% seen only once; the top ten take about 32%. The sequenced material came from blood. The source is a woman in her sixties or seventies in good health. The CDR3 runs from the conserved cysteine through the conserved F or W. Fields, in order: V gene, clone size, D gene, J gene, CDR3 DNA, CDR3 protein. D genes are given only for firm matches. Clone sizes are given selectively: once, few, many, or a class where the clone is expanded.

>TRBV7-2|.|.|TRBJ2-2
TGTGCCAGCAGCTTATTGGGGGCGAAGGCTGCCGGGGAGCTGTTTTTT
CASSLLGAKAAGELFF
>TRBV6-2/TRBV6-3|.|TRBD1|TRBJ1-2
TGTGCCAGCAGTTGGACAGGGGGTCGGCATAGCTACACCTTC
CASSWTGGRHSYTF
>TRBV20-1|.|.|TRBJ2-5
TGCAGTGCTAGAGAGGGCAACACCCAAGAGACCCGGTACTTC
CSAREGNTQETRYF
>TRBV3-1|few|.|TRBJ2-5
TGTGCCAGCAGCCAAGGTGCAGGGCGAGAGACCCAGTACTTC
CASSQGAGRETQYF
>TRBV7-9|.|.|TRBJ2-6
TGTGCCAGCAGCTTAGGTGGGGTCAGCTCTGGGGCCAACGTCCTGACTTTC
CASSLGGVSSGANVLTF
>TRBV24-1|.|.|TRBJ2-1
TGTGCCACCAGCTACGGGAGTCCCTCCTACAATGAGCAGTTCTTC
CATSYGSPSYNEQFF
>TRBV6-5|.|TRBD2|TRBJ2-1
TGTGCCAGCACTTCTACTGAACCGGGACTAGCGTACGATGAGCAGTTCTTC
CASTSTEPGLAYDEQFF
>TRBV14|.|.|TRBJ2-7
TGTGCCAGCAGCCACGAGGTGCGGCCCTACGAGCAGTACTTC
CASSHEVRPYEQYF
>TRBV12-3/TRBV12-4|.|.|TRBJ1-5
TGTGCCAGCAGTTTAAAAGAGGGGGGCAATCAGCCCCAGCATTTT
CASSLKEGGNQPQHF
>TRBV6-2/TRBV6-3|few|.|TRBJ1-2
TGTGCCAGCAGTTACTCCCCACAGTTGGCTGGCTACACCTTC
CASSYSPQLAGYTF
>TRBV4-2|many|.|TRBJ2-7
TGTGCCAGCAGCCAAGGGATTTCGAGGGAGAGAGACGAGCAGTACTTC
CASSQGISRERDEQYF
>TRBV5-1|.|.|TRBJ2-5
TGCGCCAGCAGCTCGGGGGGCGCGAGGGAGACCCAGTACTTC
CASSSGGARETQYF
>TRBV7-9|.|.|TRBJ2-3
TGTGCCAGCAGCTTAGTAGTGGGAAACACAGATACGCAGTATTTT
CASSLVVGNTDTQYF
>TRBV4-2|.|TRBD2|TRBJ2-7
TGTGCCAGCAGCCAAGTGGGACTAGCGGGAGATCCCTACGAGCAGTACTTC
CASSQVGLAGDPYEQYF
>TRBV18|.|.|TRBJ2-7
TGTGCCAGCTCACCACCCGGGCTAGTGGAGGGGAGCTACGAGCAGTACTTC
CASSPPGLVEGSYEQYF
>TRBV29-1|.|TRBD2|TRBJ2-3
TGCAGCGTGGACCTAGCGGGGGTCACAGATACGCAGTATTTT
CSVDLAGVTDTQYF
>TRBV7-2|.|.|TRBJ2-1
TGTGCCAGCAGCTTAGAGGACGGAAAGCAGTTCTTC
CASSLEDGKQFF
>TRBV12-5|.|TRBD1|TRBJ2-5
TGTGCTAGTGGTTTGGAGACAGGGGGGACCCAGTACTTC
CASGLETGGTQYF
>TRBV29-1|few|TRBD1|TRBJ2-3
TGCAGCGTTTACACGGGACAGTCCACAGATACGCAGTATTTT
CSVYTGQSTDTQYF
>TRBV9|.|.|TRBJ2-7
TGTGCCTCTTTTGGGCCCCTGACCTGGCGGGATACCTACGAGCAGTACTTC
CASFGPLTWRDTYEQYF
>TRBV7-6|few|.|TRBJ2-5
TGTGCCAGCAGCTTTGGGGGTACGGGGGCCTACCAAGAGACCCAGTACTTC
CASSFGGTGAYQETQYF
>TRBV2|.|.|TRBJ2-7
TGTGCCAGCAGTGAAGGCAGCTACAATGAGCAGTACTTC
CASSEGSYNEQYF
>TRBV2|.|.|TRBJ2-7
TGTGCCAGCAGTGAACGAGGGCCGCGGGAGCAGTACTTC
CASSERGPREQYF
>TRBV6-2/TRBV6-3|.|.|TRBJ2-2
TGTGCCAGCACCAAGGACGCCGGTGGCACCGGGGAGCTGTTTTTT
CASTKDAGGTGELFF
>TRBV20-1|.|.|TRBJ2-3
TGCAGTGCTAGAAGAATAGATACGCAGTATTTT
CSARRIDTQYF
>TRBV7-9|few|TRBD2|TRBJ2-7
TGTGCCAGCAGCCAGGAGCGGGGTCCCTACGAGCAGTACTTC
CASSQERGPYEQYF
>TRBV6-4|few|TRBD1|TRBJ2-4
TGTGCCAGCAGTGTCAGGACAGGCGATGAGCAGTACTTC
CASSVRTGDEQYF
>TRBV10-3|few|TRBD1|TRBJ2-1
TGTGCCATCAGTGAGTCCACCGGGACAGGGGACAATGAGCAGTTCTTC
CAISESTGTGDNEQFF
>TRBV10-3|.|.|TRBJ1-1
TGTGCCATCAGTCCCCGAGGGACATACCTCATCACTGAAGCTTTCTTT
CAISPRGTYLITEAFF
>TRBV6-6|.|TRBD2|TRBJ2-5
TGTGCCAGCAGTCCTCCCGGGGGGGGCCAAGAGACCCAGTACTTC
CASSPPGGGQETQYF
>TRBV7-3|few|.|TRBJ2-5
TGTGCCAGCAGCTTAGGATCTAGCGCGGAGACCCAGTACTTC
CASSLGSSAETQYF
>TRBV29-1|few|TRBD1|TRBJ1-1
TGCAGCGTTGAAAACGACAGGGTCTTTAACACTGAAGCTTTCTTT
CSVENDRVFNTEAFF
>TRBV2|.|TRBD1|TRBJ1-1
TGTGCCAGCAACCCCGCAGGGGGGTACACTGAAGCTTTCTTT
CASNPAGGYTEAFF
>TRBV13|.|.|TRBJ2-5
TGTGCCAGCAGTGACAGGCGAAATCGAAGGGGAGAGACCCAGTACTTC
CASSDRRNRRGETQYF
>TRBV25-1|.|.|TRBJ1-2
TGTGCCAGCAGTGCGGGGTATAGTGATGGCTACACCTTC
CASSAGYSDGYTF
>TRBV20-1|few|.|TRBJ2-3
TGCAGTGCTAGCGGGCTAGTGAGGGGAGATACGCAGTATTTT
CSASGLVRGDTQYF
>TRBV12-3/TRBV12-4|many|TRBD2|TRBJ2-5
TGTGCCAGCAGCAACCGGACTAGCGGGAGACAGACCCAGTACTTC
CASSNRTSGRQTQYF
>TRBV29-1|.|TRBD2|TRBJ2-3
TGCAGCGTCCCCAGGGAACTAGCGGGAAAAACAAACACAGATACGCAGTATTTT
CSVPRELAGKTNTDTQYF
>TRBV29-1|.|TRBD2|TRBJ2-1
TGCAGCGTTGGGACTAGCAAGCAGTTCTTC
CSVGTSKQFF
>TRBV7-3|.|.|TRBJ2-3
TGTGCCAGCAGCCCATCCCGACAGTCCGCAGATACGCAGTATTTT
CASSPSRQSADTQYF
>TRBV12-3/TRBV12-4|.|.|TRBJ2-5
TGTGCCAGCAGTTTAGCGGAGGGGTACCAAGAGACCCAGTACTTC
CASSLAEGYQETQYF
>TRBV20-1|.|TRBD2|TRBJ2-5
TGCAGTGCTAGTAGCCGGAGGCGGGAGGTTGGAGAGACCCAGTACTTC
CSASSRRREVGETQYF
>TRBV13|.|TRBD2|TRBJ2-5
TGTGCCAGCAGAACGCGGGAAAGCGGGAGGGTGATTCCCCAGTACTTC
CASRTRESGRVIPQYF
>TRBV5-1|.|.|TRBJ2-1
TGCGCCAGCAGCTTGGCGCGAGAACTTTACAATGAGCAGTTCTTC
CASSLARELYNEQFF
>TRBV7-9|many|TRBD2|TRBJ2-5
TGTGCCAGCAGCTTTCAAGCGGGAGGAGAGACCCAGTACTTC
CASSFQAGGETQYF